This TCR beta chain was sequenced during a study of Ad26.COV2.S vaccination and SARS-CoV-2 variants. Looking at the study overall: Intramuscular Ad26.COV2.S doses were given once or twice, 56 days apart.

CDR3 length equals 11 residues. Germline values: CDR1 LGHDT, CDR2 YNNKEL (reference sequence). V lost 6 bases, J lost 5 bases, and 8 bases lay in between. Treatment described: some 19 received Ad26.COV2.S at low or high dose, single or two shots; 5 received placebo; per-sample allocation not given. Collection of the samples took place on day 63 after the first injection of vaccine or placebo. The study used a vaccine consisting of an Ad26 vector that expressed Wuhan-strain SARS-CoV-2 spike. Produced via immunoSEQ multiplex PCR; TCRdb's table is partial and in-frame only. The repertoire has some 300,000 clones, more than 70% of them found once; the top ten carry more than 1.5%. Study observations and caveats: The breadth of spike-specific CD8+ and CD4+ T cell responses after vaccination was reportedly substantial. The TCR breadth and depth analyses may have understated or missed part of the total T cell responses.

With regard to this clone: Its target is not known.

J is TRBJ2-7 and V is TRBV3-1 (or the pseudogene TRBV3-2), with D maybe TRBD2 (5 bases). Sequenced here: peripheral blood, sampled in a trial of Ad26.COV2.S vaccine versus placebo. The source is a person between 18 and 60 years old who received the Ad26.COV2.S COVID-19 vaccine or a placebo. CDR3 nucleotide sequence: TGTGCCAGCAGTTTGGAGGACGAGCAGTACTTC. The encoded protein is CASSLEDEQYF.